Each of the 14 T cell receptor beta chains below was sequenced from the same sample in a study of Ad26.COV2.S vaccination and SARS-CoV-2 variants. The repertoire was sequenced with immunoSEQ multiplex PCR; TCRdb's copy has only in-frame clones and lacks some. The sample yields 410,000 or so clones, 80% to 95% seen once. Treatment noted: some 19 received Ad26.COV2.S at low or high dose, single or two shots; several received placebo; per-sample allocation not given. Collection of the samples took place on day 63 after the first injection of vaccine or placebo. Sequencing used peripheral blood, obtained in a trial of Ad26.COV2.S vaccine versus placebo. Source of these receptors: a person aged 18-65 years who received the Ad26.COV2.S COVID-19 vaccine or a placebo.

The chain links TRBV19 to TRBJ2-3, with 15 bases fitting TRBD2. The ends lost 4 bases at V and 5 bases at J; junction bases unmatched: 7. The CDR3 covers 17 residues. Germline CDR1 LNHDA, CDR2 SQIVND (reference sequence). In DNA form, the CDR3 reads TGTGCCAGTAGTACCGGACTAGCGGGAGGGCCTGGAGATACGCAGTATTTT. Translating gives CASSTGLAGGPGDTQYF.

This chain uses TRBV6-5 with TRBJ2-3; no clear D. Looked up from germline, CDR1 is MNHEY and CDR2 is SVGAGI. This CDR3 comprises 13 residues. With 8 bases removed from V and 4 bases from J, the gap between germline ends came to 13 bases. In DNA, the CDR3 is TGTGCCAGCCGAAATTCCCGTTCAGATACGCAGTATTTT. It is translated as CASRNSRSDTQYF.

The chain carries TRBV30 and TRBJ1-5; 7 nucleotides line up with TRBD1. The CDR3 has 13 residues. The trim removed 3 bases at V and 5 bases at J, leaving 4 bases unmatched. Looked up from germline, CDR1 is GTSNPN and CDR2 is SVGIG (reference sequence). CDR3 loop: CAWSGTEYQPQHF. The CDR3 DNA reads TGTGCCTGGAGCGGGACAGAATATCAGCCCCAGCATTTT.

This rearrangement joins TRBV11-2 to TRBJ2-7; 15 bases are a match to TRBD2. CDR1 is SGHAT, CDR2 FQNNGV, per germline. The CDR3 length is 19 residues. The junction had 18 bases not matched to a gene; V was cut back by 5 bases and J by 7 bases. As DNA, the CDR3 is TGTGCCAGCAGCCGGATGACAGGGGGACTAGCGGGAGGAGGGAGGGAGCAGTACTTC. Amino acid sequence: CASSRMTGGLAGGGREQYF.

The CDR3 region is CASSPMDGNQPQHF. CDR3 DNA: TGTGCCAGCTCTCCGATGGACGGTAATCAGCCCCAGCATTTT. V usage is TRBV18 and J usage is TRBJ1-5; D not certain. Trimming removed 6 bases at V and 4 bases at J, with 13 bases between. The CDR3 sequence is 14 residues long. Germline loops: CDR1 KGHSH, CDR2 LQKENI.

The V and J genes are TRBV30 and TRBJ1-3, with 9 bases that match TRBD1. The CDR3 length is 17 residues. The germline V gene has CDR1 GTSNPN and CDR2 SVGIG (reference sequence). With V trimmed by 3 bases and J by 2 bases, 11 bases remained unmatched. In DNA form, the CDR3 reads TGTGCCTGGAGGGAGAAGATGGACAGGGGAGCTGGAAACACCATATATTTT. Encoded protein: CAWREKMDRGAGNTIYF.

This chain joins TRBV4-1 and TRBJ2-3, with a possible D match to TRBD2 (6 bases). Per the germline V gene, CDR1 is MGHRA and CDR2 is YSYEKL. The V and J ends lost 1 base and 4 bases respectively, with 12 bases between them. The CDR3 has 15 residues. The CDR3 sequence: CASSQGTGVADTQYF. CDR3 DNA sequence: TGCGCCAGCAGCCAAGGGACGGGAGTCGCAGATACGCAGTATTTT.

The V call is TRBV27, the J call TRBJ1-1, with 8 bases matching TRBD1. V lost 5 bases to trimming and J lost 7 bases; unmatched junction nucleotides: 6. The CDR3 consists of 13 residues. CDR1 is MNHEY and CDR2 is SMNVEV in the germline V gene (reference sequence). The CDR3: CASSPGQGSEAFF. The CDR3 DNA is TGTGCCAGCAGTCCCGGACAGGGTAGTGAAGCTTTCTTT.

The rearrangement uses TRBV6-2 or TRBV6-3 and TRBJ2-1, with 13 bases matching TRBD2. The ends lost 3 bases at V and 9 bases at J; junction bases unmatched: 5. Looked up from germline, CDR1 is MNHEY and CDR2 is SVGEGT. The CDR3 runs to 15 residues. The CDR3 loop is CASSYGLAGVPEQFF. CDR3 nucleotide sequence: TGTGCCAGCAGTTATGGACTAGCGGGAGTTCCTGAGCAGTTCTTC.

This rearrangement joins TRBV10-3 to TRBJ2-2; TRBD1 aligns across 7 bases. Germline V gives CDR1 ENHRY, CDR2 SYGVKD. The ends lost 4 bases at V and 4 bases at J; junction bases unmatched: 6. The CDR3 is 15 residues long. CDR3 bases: TGTGCCATCAGTGGGGGGACAGAGTCCACCGGGGAGCTGTTTTTT. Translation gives CAISGGTESTGELFF.

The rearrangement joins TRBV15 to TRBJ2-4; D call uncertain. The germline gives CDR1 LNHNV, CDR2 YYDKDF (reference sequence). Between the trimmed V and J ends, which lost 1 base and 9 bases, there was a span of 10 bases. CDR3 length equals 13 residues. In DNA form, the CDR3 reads TGTGCCACCAGCAGAGGGACGAATAGCATTCAGTACTTC. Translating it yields CATSRGTNSIQYF.

Here the CDR3 reads CASRAVTGRFTDTQYF. The CDR3 region has the DNA TGTGCCAGCAGGGCCGTGACAGGTAGATTCACAGATACGCAGTATTTT. The V gene is TRBV27, the J gene TRBJ2-3, with D possibly matching TRBD1 (6 bases). Trimming shortened V by 6 bases and J by 2 bases, and 18 bases separated the two germline ends. Germline V gives CDR1 MNHEY, CDR2 SMNVEV (reference sequence). This CDR3 has 16 residues.

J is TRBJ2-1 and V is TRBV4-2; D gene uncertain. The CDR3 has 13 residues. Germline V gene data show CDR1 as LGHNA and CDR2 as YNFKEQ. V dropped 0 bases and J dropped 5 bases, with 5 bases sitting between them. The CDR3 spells CASSQDTNNEQFF. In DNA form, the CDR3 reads TGTGCCAGCAGCCAAGATACCAACAATGAGCAGTTCTTC.

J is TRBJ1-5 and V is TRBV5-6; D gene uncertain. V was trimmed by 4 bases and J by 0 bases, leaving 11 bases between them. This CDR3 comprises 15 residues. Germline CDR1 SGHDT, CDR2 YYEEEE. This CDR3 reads CASSPSRDSNQPQHF. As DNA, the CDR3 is TGTGCCAGCAGCCCAAGTCGGGATAGCAATCAGCCCCAGCATTTT.